This TCR beta chain was recovered during a study of cytomegalovirus exposure and HLA in healthy donors. TCRdb's copy holds only in-frame clones and misses some; the assay was immunoSEQ multiplex PCR. Among some 350,000 clones listed, roughly nine tenths were seen once. Germline V gives CDR1 SQVTM, CDR2 ANQGSEA. V was clipped by 6 bases and J by 4 bases, with 16 bases between them. The CDR3 consists of 15 residues. The roughly 120-subject validation cohort, separate from the 666-subject first cohort, included the donors. Points from the study as a whole: Most TCR sequences proved rare, with some public TCRs found in many donors. Clusters of TCRs from the first cohort tended to co-occur in the 120 or so validation repertoires (as a later analysis found). According to the study, 150 to 200 TCR beta chains were cytomegalovirus-associated.

About this clone itself: The antigen remains unidentified.

The sample was PBMCs. The TCR originated in a woman younger than 45 in good health and CMV-seropositive. The chain recombines TRBV29-1 with TRBJ2-6; tentatively, D is TRBD1 (6 bases). DNA of the CDR3: TGCAGCGTGGGGGACCACAGGGCGGGGGCCAACGTCCTGACTTTC. Translated, it gives CSVGDHRAGANVLTF.